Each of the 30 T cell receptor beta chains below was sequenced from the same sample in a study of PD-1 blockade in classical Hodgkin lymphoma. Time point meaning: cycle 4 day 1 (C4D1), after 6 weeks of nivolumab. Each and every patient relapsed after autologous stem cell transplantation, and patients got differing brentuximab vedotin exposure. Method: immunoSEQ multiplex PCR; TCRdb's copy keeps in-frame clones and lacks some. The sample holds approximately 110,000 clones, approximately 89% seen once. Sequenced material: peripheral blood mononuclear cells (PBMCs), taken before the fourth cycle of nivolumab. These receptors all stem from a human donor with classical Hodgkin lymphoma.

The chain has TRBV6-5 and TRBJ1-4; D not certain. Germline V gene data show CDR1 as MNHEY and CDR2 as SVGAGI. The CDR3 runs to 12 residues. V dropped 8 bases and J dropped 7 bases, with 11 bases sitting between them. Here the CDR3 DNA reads TGTGCCAGCCATGGTTTAAGTGAAAAACTGTTTTTT. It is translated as CASHGLSEKLFF.

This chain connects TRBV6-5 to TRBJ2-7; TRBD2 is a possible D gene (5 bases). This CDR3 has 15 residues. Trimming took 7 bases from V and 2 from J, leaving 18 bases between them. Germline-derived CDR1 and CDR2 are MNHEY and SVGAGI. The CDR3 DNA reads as TGTGCCAGCAACCCGATCGGGATACTACCCTACGAGCAGTACTTC. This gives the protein CASNPIGILPYEQYF.

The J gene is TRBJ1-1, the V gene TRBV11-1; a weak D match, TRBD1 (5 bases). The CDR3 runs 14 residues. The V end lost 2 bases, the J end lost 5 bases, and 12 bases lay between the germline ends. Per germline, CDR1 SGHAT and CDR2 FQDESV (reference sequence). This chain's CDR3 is CASSLPGRGTEAFF. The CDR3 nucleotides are TGTGCCAGCAGCTTACCGGGGCGAGGGACTGAAGCTTTCTTT.

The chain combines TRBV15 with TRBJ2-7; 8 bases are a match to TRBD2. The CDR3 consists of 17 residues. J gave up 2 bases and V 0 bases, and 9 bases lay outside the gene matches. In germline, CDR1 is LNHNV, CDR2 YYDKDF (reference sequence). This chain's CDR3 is CATSRDLRGGTAYEQYF. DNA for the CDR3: TGTGCCACCAGCAGAGATCTCCGGGGGGGTACGGCCTACGAGCAGTACTTC.

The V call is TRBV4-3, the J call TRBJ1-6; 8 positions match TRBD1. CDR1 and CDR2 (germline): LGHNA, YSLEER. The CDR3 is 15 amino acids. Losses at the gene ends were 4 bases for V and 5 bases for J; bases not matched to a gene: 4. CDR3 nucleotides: TGCGCCAGCAGCCCGGCAGGGGGCCATAATTCACCCCTCCACTTT. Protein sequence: CASSPAGGHNSPLHF.

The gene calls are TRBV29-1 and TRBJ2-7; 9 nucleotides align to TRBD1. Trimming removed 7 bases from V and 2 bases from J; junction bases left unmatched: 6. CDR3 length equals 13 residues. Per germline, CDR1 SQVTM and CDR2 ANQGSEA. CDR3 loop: CSARDRVTYEQYF. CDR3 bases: TGCAGCGCGCGGGACAGGGTGACCTACGAGCAGTACTTC.

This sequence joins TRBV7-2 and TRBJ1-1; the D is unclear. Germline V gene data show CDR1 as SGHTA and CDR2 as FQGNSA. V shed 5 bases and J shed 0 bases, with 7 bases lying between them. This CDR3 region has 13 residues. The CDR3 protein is CASSLELNTEAFF. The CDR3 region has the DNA TGTGCCAGCAGCCTCGAACTGAACACTGAAGCTTTCTTT.

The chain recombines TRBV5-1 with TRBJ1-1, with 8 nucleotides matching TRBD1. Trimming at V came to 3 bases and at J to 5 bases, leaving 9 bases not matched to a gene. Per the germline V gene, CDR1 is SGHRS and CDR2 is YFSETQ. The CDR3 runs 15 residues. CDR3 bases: TGCGCCAGCAGCTGGACAGGGCAAGGAAATACTGAAGCTTTCTTT. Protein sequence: CASSWTGQGNTEAFF.

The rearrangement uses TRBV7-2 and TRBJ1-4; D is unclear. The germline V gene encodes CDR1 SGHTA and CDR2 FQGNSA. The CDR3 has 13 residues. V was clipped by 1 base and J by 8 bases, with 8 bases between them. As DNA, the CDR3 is TGTGCCAGCAGCTTAGATGTTCGGGAAAAACTGTTTTTT. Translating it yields CASSLDVREKLFF.

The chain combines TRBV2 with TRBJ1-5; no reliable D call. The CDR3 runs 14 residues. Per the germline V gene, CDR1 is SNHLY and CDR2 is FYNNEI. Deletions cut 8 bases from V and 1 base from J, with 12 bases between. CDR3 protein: CASSLVRSNQPQHF. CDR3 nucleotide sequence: TGTGCCAGCTCCTTAGTCAGGAGCAATCAGCCCCAGCATTTT.

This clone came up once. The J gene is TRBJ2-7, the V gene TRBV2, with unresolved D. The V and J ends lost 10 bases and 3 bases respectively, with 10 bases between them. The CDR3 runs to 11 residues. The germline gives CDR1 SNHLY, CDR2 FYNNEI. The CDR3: CAIQLGYEQYF. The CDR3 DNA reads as TGTGCCATCCAGTTAGGCTACGAGCAGTACTTC.

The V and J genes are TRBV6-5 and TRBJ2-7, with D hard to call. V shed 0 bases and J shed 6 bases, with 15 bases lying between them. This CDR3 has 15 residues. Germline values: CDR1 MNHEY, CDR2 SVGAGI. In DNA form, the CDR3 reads TGTGCCAGCAGTTACTCGAACGTAGCCGGAGCCGAGCAGTACTTC. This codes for CASSYSNVAGAEQYF.

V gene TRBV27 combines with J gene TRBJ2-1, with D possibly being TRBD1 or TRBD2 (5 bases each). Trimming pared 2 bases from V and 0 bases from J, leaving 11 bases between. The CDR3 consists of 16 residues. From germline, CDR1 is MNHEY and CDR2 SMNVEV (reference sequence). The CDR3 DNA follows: TGTGCCAGCAGTTTAGAGGGGCACAGCTCCTACAATGAGCAGTTCTTC. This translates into CASSLEGHSSYNEQFF.

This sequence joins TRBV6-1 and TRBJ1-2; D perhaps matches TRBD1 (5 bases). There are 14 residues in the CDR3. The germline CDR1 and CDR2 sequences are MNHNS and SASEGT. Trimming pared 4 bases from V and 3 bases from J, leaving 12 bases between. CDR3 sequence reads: CASSGDLGHYGYTF. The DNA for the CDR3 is TGTGCCAGCAGTGGAGATTTGGGGCACTATGGCTACACCTTC.

CDR3 nucleotides: TGTGCCAGCAGCTCAGGGGCGTTCACCTTGAACACTGAAGCTTTCTTT. It is translated as CASSSGAFTLNTEAFF. The chain has TRBV7-9 and TRBJ1-1; D might be TRBD1 (6 bases). The CDR3 contains 16 residues. Looked up from germline, CDR1 is SEHNR and CDR2 is FQNEAQ (reference sequence). V dropped 4 bases and J dropped 0 bases, with 15 bases sitting between them.

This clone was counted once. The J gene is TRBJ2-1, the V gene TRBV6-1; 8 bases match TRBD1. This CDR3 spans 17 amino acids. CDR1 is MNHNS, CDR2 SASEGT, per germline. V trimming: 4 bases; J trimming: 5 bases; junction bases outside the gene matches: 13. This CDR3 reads CASSAPAGTGIHNEQFF. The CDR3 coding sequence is TGTGCCAGCAGTGCCCCGGCCGGGACAGGCATTCACAATGAGCAGTTCTTC.

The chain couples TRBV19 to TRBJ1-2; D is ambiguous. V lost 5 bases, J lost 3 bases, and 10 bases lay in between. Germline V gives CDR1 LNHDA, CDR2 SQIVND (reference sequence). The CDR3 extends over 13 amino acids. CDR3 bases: TGTGCCAGTAGTCTGGGTTTCGACTATGGCTACACCTTC. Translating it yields CASSLGFDYGYTF.

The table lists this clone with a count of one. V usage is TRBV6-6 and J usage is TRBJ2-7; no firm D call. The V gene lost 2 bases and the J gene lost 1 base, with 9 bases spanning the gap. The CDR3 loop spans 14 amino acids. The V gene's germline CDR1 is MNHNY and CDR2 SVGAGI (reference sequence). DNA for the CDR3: TGTGCCAGCAGTTACACCCCGGAATCCTACGAGCAGTACTTC. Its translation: CASSYTPESYEQYF.

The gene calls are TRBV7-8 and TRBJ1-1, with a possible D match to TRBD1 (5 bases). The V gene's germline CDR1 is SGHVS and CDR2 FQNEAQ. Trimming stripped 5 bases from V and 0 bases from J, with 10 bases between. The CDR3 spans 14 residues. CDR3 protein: CASSPRQLNTEAFF. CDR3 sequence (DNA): TGTGCCAGCAGCCCCCGACAGCTGAACACTGAAGCTTTCTTT.

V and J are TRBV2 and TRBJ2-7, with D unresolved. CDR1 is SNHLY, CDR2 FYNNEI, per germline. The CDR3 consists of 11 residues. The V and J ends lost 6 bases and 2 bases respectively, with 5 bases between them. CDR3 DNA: TGTGCCAGCAGCCCCCCCTACGAGCAGTACTTC. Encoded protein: CASSPPYEQYF.

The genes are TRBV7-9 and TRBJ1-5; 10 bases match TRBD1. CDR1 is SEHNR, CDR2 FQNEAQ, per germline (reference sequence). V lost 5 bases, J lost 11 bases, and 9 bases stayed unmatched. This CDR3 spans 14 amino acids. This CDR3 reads CASSRGTGDNAQHF. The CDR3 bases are TGTGCCAGCAGCAGGGGGACAGGGGATAATGCCCAGCATTTT.

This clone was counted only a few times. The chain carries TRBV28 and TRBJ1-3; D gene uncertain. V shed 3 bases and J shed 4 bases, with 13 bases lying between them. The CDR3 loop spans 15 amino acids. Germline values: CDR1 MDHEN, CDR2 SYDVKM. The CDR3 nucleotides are TGTGCCAGCAGTTTTAGTGTGGTCAGGGGAAACACCATATATTTT. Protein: CASSFSVVRGNTIYF.

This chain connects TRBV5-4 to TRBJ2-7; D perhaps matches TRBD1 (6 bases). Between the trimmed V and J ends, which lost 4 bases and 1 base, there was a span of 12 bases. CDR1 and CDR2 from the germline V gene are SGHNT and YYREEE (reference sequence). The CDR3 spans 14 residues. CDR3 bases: TGTGCCAGCAGCCAACCCCAGGGGTCCTACGAGCAGTACTTC. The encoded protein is CASSQPQGSYEQYF.

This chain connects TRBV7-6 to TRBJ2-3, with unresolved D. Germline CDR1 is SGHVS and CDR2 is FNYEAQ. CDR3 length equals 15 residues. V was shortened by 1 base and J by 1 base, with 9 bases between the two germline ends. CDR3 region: CASSLVGGGTDTQYF. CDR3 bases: TGTGCCAGCAGCTTAGTGGGCGGAGGCACAGATACGCAGTATTTT.

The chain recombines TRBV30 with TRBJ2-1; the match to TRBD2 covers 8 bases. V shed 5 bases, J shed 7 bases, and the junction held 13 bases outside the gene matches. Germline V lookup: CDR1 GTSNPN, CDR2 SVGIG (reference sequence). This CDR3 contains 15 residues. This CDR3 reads CAWGPGLGTWNEQFF. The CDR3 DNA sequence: TGTGCCTGGGGGCCGGGACTAGGTACGTGGAATGAGCAGTTCTTC.

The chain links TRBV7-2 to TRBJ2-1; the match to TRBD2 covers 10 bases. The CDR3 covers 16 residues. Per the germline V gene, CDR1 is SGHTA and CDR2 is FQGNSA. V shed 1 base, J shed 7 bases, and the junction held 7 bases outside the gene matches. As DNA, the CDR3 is TGTGCCAGCAGCTTAGATTCTAGCGGGAGTGTGAATGAGCAGTTCTTC. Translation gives CASSLDSSGSVNEQFF.

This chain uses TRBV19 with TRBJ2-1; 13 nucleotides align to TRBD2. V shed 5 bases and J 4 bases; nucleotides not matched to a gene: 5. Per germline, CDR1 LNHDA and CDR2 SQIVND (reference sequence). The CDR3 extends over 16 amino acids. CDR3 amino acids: CASSSGLAGLYNEQFF. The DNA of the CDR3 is TGTGCCAGTAGTTCGGGACTAGCGGGACTTTACAATGAGCAGTTCTTC.

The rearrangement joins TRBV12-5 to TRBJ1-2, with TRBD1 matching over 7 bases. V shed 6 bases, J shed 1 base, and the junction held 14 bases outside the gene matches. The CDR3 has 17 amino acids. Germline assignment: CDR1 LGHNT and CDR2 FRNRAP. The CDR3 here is CASGTNQQGSSNYGYTF. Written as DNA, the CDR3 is TGTGCTAGTGGCACAAACCAACAGGGGTCCAGTAACTATGGCTACACCTTC. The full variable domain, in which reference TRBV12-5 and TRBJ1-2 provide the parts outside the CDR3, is DARVTQTPRHKVTEMGQEVTMRCQPILGHNTVFWYRQTMMQGLELLAYFRNRAPLDDSGMPKDRFSAEMPDATLATLKIQPSEPRDSAVYFCASGTNQQGSSNYGYTFGSGTRLTVV.

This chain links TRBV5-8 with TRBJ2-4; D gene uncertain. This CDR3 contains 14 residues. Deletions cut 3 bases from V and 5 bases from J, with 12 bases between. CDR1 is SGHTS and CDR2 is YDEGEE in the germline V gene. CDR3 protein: CASSSSFHQNIQYF. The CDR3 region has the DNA TGTGCCAGCAGCTCCTCATTCCACCAAAACATTCAGTACTTC.

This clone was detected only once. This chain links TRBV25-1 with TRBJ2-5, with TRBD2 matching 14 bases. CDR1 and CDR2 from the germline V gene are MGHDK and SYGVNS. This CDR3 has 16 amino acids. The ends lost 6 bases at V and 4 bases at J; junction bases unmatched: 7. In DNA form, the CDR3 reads TGTGCCAGCAGGGGACTAGCGGGAGTGGTCGTAGAGACCCAGTACTTC. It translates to CASRGLAGVVVETQYF.